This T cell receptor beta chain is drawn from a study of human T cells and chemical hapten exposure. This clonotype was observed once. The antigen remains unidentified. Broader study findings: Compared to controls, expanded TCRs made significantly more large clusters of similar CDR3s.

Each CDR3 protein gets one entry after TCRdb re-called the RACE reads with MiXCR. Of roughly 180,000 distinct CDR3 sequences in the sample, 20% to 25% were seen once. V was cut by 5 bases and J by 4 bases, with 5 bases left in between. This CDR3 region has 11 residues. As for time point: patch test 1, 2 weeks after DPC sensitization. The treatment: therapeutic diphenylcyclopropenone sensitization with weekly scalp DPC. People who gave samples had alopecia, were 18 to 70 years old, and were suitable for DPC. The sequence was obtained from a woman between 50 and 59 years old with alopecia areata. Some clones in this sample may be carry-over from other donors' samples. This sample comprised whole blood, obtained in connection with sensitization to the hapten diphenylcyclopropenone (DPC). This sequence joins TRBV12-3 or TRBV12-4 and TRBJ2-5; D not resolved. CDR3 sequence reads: CASSVLETQYF. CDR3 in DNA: TGTGCCAGCAGTGTCTTAGAGACCCAGTACTTC.